This TCR beta chain was retrieved from a study of T cell responses to AZD1222 COVID-19 vaccine. Study as a whole: Pooled samples include second doses given at about 4 or 12 weeks. Findings of the study overall: Sampled repertoires all dated from after the peak T cell response.

The CDR3 totals 17 residues. J was trimmed by 3 bases and V by 5 bases; bases with no gene match: 11. Germline V gene lookup returns CDR1 MNHEY and CDR2 SMNVEV (reference sequence). Assay used: immunoSEQ multiplex PCR; TCRdb lists only in-frame clones, some missing. The sample has some 100,000 clones, about nine tenths seen once. This clone was observed a single time. Its antigen is unidentified. This receptor was taken from an adult in good health. The sequences come from peripheral blood, collected on day 0 of AZD1222 vaccination. The chain couples TRBV27 to TRBJ1-5; 9 bases align to TRBD1. CDR3 sequence (DNA): TGTGCCAGCAGTCCGACTTTTCGGACAGGGGTCAATCAGCCCCAGCATTTT. Translating gives CASSPTFRTGVNQPQHF.